The sample holds many counts of the clone carrying this T cell receptor beta chain. No antigen is known for it. Cell sorting via CD45RO/CCR7/CD25/CD127/CD95/CD27 was performed to obtain CD4+ naive, central memory, regulatory and stem cell-like memory cells. V gave up 6 bases and J gave up 3 bases; unmatched junction bases: 5. The CDR3 spans 13 residues. In germline, CDR1 is SQVTM, CDR2 ANQGSEA. The data belong to a study of beta chain features in type 1 diabetes. Points from the study as a whole: Within each of all four CD4+ subsets, Type 1 diabetes patients had TCRB CDR3s that were moderately but significantly shorter. PCR might favor shorter templates, equally in patients and controls.

Reverse transcribing all isolated RNA meant expressed TCRB transcripts were sequenced. The method was immunoSEQ multiplex PCR; TCRdb's version includes in-frame clones alone and lacks a portion of them. Of over 120,000 clones listed, 10% are singletons. The chain is built from TRBV29-1 and TRBJ1-5, with 7 bases fitting TRBD1. Source material: naive CD4+ T cells from blood. The receptor was derived from a man in his late teens or twenties in good health. CDR3 in amino acids: CSVTGQPNQPQHF. The CDR3 DNA reads TGCAGCGTAACGGGACAGCCCAATCAGCCCCAGCATTTT.